What follows describes a single T cell receptor (beta chain). Its antigen remains undetermined. No base quality values were provided; no much bigger clone lies one nucleotide off. Additional DNA sequences in this sample encode the identical CDR3. Libraries came from the immunoSEQ multiplex PCR assay. The multiplex PCR relied on a mix of 60 forward primers for TCR Vbeta segments and 13 reverse primers for TCR Jbeta segments. The CDR3 region of rearranged TCR beta genes was amplified from genomic DNA with a multiplex PCR assay. The Illumina HiSeq System was used to sequence the amplified TCR beta libraries as 87-base-pair reads. The original pipeline was this. A later analysis counted about 80 million unique TCR beta chains across the 666 repertoires, and roughly 10 million of these chains were shared by at least two donors. A nearest-neighbor algorithm error-corrected the raw reads and collapsed the reads into unique sequences, merging closely related sequences to remove PCR and sequencing errors. V, D and J gene segments were assigned by aligning CDR3 sequences to IMGT reference sequences. For a sequence to be retained, a match of at least six nucleotides to both a V gene segment and a J gene segment was required. Rearrangements were classified as productive when the CDR3 lacked stop codons and remained in frame with V and J, and all other rearrangements were classified as non-productive. Following IMGT convention, CDR3 was defined as the stretch from the second conserved V-encoded cysteine to the conserved J-encoded phenylalanine. In an earlier analysis of some 550 of the donors, sequences lacking an unambiguous match to a single V gene segment were excluded. In an earlier analysis of 587 of the donors, V segments were called functional above 56.7% productive rearrangements and were called segregating when the between-donor standard deviation exceeded 5%. A statistical classification framework was built for diagnosing cytomegalovirus status from the catalog of TCR beta chain sequences. A later analysis assigned V and J genes by comparing TCR nucleotide sequences with IMGT/GENE-DB human TR gene sequences. The TCRdist pipeline was used in a later analysis to assign CDR3 sequences and most-parsimonious VDJ recombination scenarios. In a later analysis, each TCR beta chain was defined by its CDR3 amino acid sequence together with its V-gene family, and reads lacking a unique V-gene family were excluded. To address suspected cross-contamination and a sequencing artifact, a later analysis removed a few hundred highly shared, low-generation-probability nucleotide sequences. A later analysis calculated a clonal expansion index for each public chain from normalized within-repertoire ranks of inferred template counts. Generation probabilities in a later analysis came from a VDJ recombination model fitted to out-of-frame rearrangements, and those results were checked against IGoR. A later analysis scored TCR-TCR, TCR-HLA and TCR-CMV co-occurrence with hypergeometric tests, applying a repertoire-size bias correction to TCR pairs. False discovery rates were estimated in a later analysis by permuting HLA or CMV assignments 20 times. In a later analysis, co-occurring TCRs were grouped using DBSCAN, with TCRdist sequence similarity added in when clustering inside HLA-allele-positive subsets. Repertoires with fewer than 30,000 or more than 120,000 public chains were left out of co-occurrence clustering, as were about 5 repertoires with anomalous nucleotide sharing. The source is immuneACCESS, and TCRdb retained only in-frame sequences with V and J called. Part of the clones is not carried over; for the studies checked, unresolved V genes explain less than half of this, and the remainder is unexplained. Clonal size and the V and J genes are those of that table, whereas D and trimming came from the DNA. Present in this sample are approximately 110,000 clones, more than 60% of which were seen just once. The ten largest account for around 4.2% of the sample.

This record comes from a study of cytomegalovirus exposure and HLA in healthy donors (dated by TCRdb to 2016 to 2017). With regard to the full study: An earlier analysis of roughly 570 of the donors reported over 250 Gb of sequence data and around 110 million unique TCR beta sequences obtained from some 200 million T cells. Donor age, sex, ethnicity and CMV serostatus were compiled together with the repertoire data. Every discovery cohort repertoire had been produced on one sequencing platform. An early release covering 550 to 700 HLA-typed donors comprised approximately 300 gigabases of sequencing data and 85 million to 100 million unique TCR sequences. Of the roughly 400 genotyped donors, approximately 82% fell in the genetic ancestry cluster associated with self-reported Caucasian donors. The study combined high-throughput TCR immunosequencing, statistical association of individual TCRs with disease status, and machine learning to predict cytomegalovirus infection status. Among 398 genotyped donors of the cohort, an average of approximately 220,000 unique TCR beta nucleotide sequences was sequenced per donor, of which about 20% were non-productive. Because of strong linkage in the cohort, four to six DR-DQ haplotypes were treated as single units for association and clustering. The aim of the study was to test whether cataloging public T cell receptors could identify signatures of past pathogen exposure. Both class I and class II loci were covered by HLA typing, at four-digit resolution. Typing coverage varied by locus: roughly 629-630 donors for A, B, C, DRB1 and DQB1; 522 for DQA1; more than 600 for DPA1; around 490 for DPB1. A later analysis re-examined previously published TCR beta repertoires from roughly 650 donors and added high-resolution HLA genotyping to investigate patterns of TCR occurrence. In a later genetic analysis, genome-wide SNP genotypes for 398 of the 666 donors were used, and that subset was treated as a discovery cohort. To decide whether each TCR beta V gene segment behaved as functional or pseudogenic, an earlier analysis of several hundred of the donors relied on high-throughput TCR beta sequencing. Using immunosequencing, the study profiled T cell repertoires from around 670 subjects and related those repertoires to cytomegalovirus serostatus. The later analysis used no new phenotypic data to find candidate immune exposures, relying instead on TCR beta sequences and their occurrence across donors. Besides the first cohort of 666 subjects, a separate validation cohort made up of around 120 different subjects was used.

In total, 500 to 700 healthy bone marrow donors made up the cohort. At the time of sampling, all cohort members were nominally healthy, though unrecorded immune exposures were likely present. The donor was CMV seronegative and was included in the group of approximately 350 seronegative cohort members. Every donor gave a peripheral blood sample, and the peripheral blood mononuclear cells from that sample were used for TCR beta sequencing. Genomic DNA was extracted from the blood cell samples with the Qiagen DNeasy Blood Extraction Kit. Trimming removed 3 bases from V and 3 bases from J; the gene matches leave 3 bases unexplained. The CDR3 contains 15 residues, cysteine and phenylalanine counted. Of the read, only the CDR3 DNA is kept; its 45 bases are in frame from base 1. The germline V gene provides CDR1 SGHTA and CDR2 FQGNSA. The investigation overall reported the following: Presence/absence analyses assumed roughly uniform sequencing depth across donors, an assumption that may not hold. The classifier was reported to diagnose cytomegalovirus status with high specificity and sensitivity in both the original and validation cohorts. Only TCR beta chains were sequenced in this cohort, and the absence of alpha or paired-chain data limited detectable features. Because counts were too low, seventeen rarely observed V segments, including chromosome 9 orphons, were excluded from the earlier analysis of roughly 580 of the donors. In a later analysis, TCR association rates were found to vary across HLA loci, with the most associated TCRs seen for DRB1 alleles and the fewest for HLA-C alleles. A further reported finding was that TCR beta sequences accurately predicted the HLA-A and HLA-B alleles for most subjects in the first cohort. Because HLA typing was unavailable for some donors at each locus, only the typed subset was used in association tests. Immune exposure information for the cohort was limited to CMV serostatus. In a later analysis, several top co-occurrence clusters were reported to appear linked to parvovirus B19, influenza, CMV and Epstein-Barr virus. According to a later genetic analysis, donors in an Asian-associated ancestry cluster had fewer N-insertions in productive TCRs than the approximately 630-donor mean. The authors suggested that the approach could potentially be extended to other disease states and immunological phenotypes. When HLA alleles, especially DR and DQ, strongly co-occurred, TCR associations were difficult to assign to individual alleles. Broadly in line with IMGT annotations, most TCR beta V segments showed up in productive rearrangements about 87% or about 30% of the time in an earlier analysis of around 550 of the donors. Specific HLA alleles were associated with 15,000 to 20,000 TCR beta sequences at a false discovery rate of 0.05 in a later analysis. In a later analysis, HLA-associated TCR beta chains were found to be more clonally expanded and to have lower generation probabilities than equally common non-associated chains. V-gene and J-gene trimming of TCR beta chains was associated with a missense DCLRE1C variant in a later genetic analysis, and the association was replicated in an independent cohort. Across donors, most TCR sequences were observed very rarely, whereas some public TCRs were present in many individuals. A few of the identified cytomegalovirus-associated TCR beta chains were confirmed in vitro to be specific for cytomegalovirus antigens. Because the 87-base-pair reads could not distinguish some IMGT-functional V segments, including TRBV6-2 and TRBV6-3, those segments were excluded. The study gave a list of about 170 TCR beta chains associated with cytomegalovirus. A group of highly shared sequence variants was considered likely to be a technical artifact of the sequencing pipeline. Correlated functional status among segregating V segments might be attributable to linkage disequilibrium, but an unknown experimental factor could not be ruled out. In a later analysis, most CMV-associated TCR beta chains were found to appear HLA-restricted, with HLA associations seemingly driven largely by CMV exposure.

The chain was built from TRBV7-2 and TRBJ2-1; TRBD2 matches 9 bases in the middle. The TCR comes from a woman in her forties in good health and CMV-seronegative. Sequenced: PBMCs. Here the CDR3 is given as CASSFSGGDYNEQFF. The DNA reads as follows: TGTGCCAGCAGCTTTAGCGGGGGCGACTACAATGAGCAGTTCTTC.